Below are 11 T cell receptor beta chains sequenced from a single sample in a study of neurological immune-mediated disorders. TCRdb passed the 5' RACE reads through MiXCR, listing each CDR3 protein once. The table has roughly 66,000 distinct CDR3 sequences, about 5.1% seen once; the top ten hold about 2%. Sequences were obtained from PBMCs. These receptors were taken from a woman between 65 and 79 years old with multiple sclerosis.

Many counts were recorded for this clonotype. The chain couples TRBV3-1 to TRBJ2-1, with 8 bases fitting TRBD1. This CDR3 comprises 13 residues. The ends lost 0 bases at V and 15 bases at J; junction bases unmatched: 7. CDR1 is LGHDT, CDR2 YNNKEL, per germline (reference sequence). The CDR3 DNA sequence: TGTGCCAGCAGCCAAGACCCGGACAGGGCCCCGTTCTTC. This sequence encodes CASSQDPDRAPFF.

This chain links TRBV5-1 with TRBJ2-7, with D tentatively TRBD1 (6 bases). In germline, CDR1 is SGHRS, CDR2 YFSETQ. The CDR3 contains 13 residues. Trimming took 6 bases from V and 3 from J, leaving 13 bases between them. DNA of the CDR3: TGCGCCAGCACCCGTGACAGGAACTACGAGCAGTACTTC. Translated: CASTRDRNYEQYF.

There are many counts of this clonotype. The DNA of the CDR3 is TGCAGTGCTAGAGCCCCTCCCGGGACCTACGAGCAGTACTTC. Translated, it gives CSARAPPGTYEQYF. The chain is built from TRBV20-1 and TRBJ2-7; perhaps TRBD2 as D (5 bases). Germline CDR1 is DFQATT and CDR2 is SNEGSKA (reference sequence). The CDR3 sequence is 14 residues long. Deletions cut 1 base from V and 2 bases from J, with 12 bases between.

This clonotype was detected only a few times. The J gene is TRBJ1-2, the V gene TRBV12-3 or TRBV12-4; perhaps TRBD1 as D (6 bases). The CDR3 totals 14 residues. V lost 1 base and J 8 bases, leaving 14 bases between the germline ends. The CDR3 nucleotides are TGTGCCAGCAGTTTAGGTGCGGGGGCCGAAGGCTACACCTTC. Amino acids: CASSLGAGAEGYTF.

This clonotype was recorded many times. The V call is TRBV5-1, the J call TRBJ1-1; the D is unclear. CDR1 and CDR2 (germline): SGHRS, YFSETQ. V shed 4 bases and J shed 0 bases, with 10 bases lying between them. This CDR3 is built from 14 residues. The CDR3 is CASSLGSLNTEAFF. DNA of the CDR3: TGCGCCAGCAGCCTAGGGAGTTTGAACACTGAAGCTTTCTTT.

This clonotype showed up just a few times. With a much larger clone just one base away, this may be a read error. No conserved phenylalanine or tryptophan ends this CDR3, so it is likely a read error. V gene TRBV20-1 combines with J gene TRBJ2-7; D may be TRBD1 (5 bases). The CDR3 runs 12 residues. Looked up from germline, CDR1 is DFQATT and CDR2 is SNEGSKA (reference sequence). The germline V and J ends were trimmed by 4 bases and 3 bases, with 10 bases remaining between them. CDR3 sequence: CSAKGLDYEQYL. The CDR3 nucleotides are TGCAGTGCTAAGGGGTTAGACTACGAGCAGTACTTA.

This sequence joins TRBV3-1 and TRBJ1-5; no reliable D call. The CDR3 loop spans 13 amino acids. Germline CDR1 reads LGHDT; CDR2 reads YNNKEL (reference sequence). V lost 3 bases, J lost 2 bases, and 5 bases lay in between. The CDR3, as DNA: TGTGCCAGCAGCCATGGGGGCAATCAGCCCCAGCATTTT. Protein sequence: CASSHGGNQPQHF.

This clonotype was seen many times. CDR3 protein: CSALGTGNSGNTIYF. As DNA, the CDR3 is TGCAGTGCTTTAGGGACAGGGAACTCTGGAAACACCATATATTTT. J is TRBJ1-3 and V is TRBV20-1, with 9 positions matching TRBD1. This CDR3 is built from 15 residues. With 5 bases clipped from V and 0 bases from J, the junction kept 5 bases outside the gene matches. CDR1 is DFQATT, CDR2 SNEGSKA, per germline (reference sequence).

Concerning this clonotype itself: A read error may be the cause here, since a much bigger clone is one base away. The chain links TRBV20-1 to TRBJ1-1, with D perhaps matching TRBD1 (5 bases). V lost 1 base, J lost 5 bases, and 17 bases lay in between. This CDR3 is 15 amino acids long. Germline CDR1 is DFQATT and CDR2 is SNEGSKA (reference sequence). The CDR3 bases are TGCAGTGCTAGAGGAATAGACAGTGGGCAAACTGAAGCTTTCTTT. Translated: CSARGIDSGQTEAFF.

Many counts were recorded for this clonotype. The chain is built from TRBV7-2 and TRBJ1-5; D call uncertain. The V end lost 5 bases, the J end lost 4 bases, and 9 bases lay between the germline ends. Germline values: CDR1 SGHTA, CDR2 FQGNSA. This CDR3 has 13 amino acids. DNA for the CDR3: TGTGCCAGCAGCCAATACCGAAATCAGCCCCAGCATTTT. Protein sequence: CASSQYRNQPQHF.

This clonotype showed up many times. The CDR3 is CASSQDQGNIQYF. For the CDR3, the DNA is TGCGCCAGCAGCCAAGACCAGGGGAACATTCAGTACTTC. The chain employs TRBV4-3 and TRBJ2-4; the D gene is possibly TRBD1 (6 bases). Trimming left V 0 bases short and J 7 bases short, with 7 bases between. This CDR3 comprises 13 residues. Per the germline V gene, CDR1 is LGHNA and CDR2 is YSLEER.